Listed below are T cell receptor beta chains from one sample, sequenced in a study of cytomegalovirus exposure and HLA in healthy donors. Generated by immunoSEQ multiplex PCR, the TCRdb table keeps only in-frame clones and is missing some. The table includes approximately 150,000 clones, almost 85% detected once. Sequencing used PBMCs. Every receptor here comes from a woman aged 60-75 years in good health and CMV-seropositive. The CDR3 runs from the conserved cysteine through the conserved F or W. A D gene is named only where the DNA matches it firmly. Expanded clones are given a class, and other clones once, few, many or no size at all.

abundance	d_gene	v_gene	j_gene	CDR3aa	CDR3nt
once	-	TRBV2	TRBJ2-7	CASSGPSYEQYF	TGTGCCAGCAGCGGTCCCTCCTACGAGCAGTACTTC
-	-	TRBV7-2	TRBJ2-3	CASSLVTWEHTDTQYF	TGTGCCAGCAGCTTAGTAACCTGGGAGCACACAGATACGCAGTATTTT
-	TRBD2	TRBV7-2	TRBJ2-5	CASATSGSGGETQYF	TGTGCCAGTGCGACTAGCGGGAGCGGAGGCGAGACCCAGTACTTC
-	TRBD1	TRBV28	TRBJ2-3	CASSIPAGGIDTQYF	TGTGCCAGCAGTATTCCGGCAGGGGGAATAGATACGCAGTATTTT
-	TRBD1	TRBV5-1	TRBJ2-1	CASSLIQGNEQFF	TGCGCCAGCAGCTTGATACAGGGGAATGAGCAGTTCTTC
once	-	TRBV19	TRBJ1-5	CASSIGGANQPQHF	TGTGCCAGTAGTATTGGGGGCGCAAATCAGCCCCAGCATTTT
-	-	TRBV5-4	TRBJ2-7	CASSNTGINYEQYF	TGTGCCAGCAGTAATACCGGGATCAACTACGAGCAGTACTTC
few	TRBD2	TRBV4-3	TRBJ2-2	CASSQDWGGTGELFF	TGCGCCAGCAGCCAAGATTGGGGGGGAACCGGGGAGCTGTTTTTT
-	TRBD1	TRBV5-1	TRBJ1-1	CASSGRTGGSAEAFF	TGCGCCAGCAGCGGGCGGACAGGGGGCTCGGCTGAAGCTTTCTTT
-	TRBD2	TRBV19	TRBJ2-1	CASSMTTSGAYNEQFF	TGTGCCAGTAGTATGACTACTAGCGGGGCCTACAATGAGCAGTTCTTC
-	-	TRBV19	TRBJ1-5	CASRYRVGSNQPQHF	TGTGCCAGTAGGTACAGGGTAGGAAGCAATCAGCCCCAGCATTTT
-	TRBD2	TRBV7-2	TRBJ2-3	CASSPISGSTDTQYF	TGTGCCAGCAGCCCCATTAGCGGGAGCACAGATACGCAGTATTTT
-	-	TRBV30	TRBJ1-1	CAWSADRNTEAFF	TGTGCCTGGAGTGCCGACAGGAACACTGAAGCTTTCTTT
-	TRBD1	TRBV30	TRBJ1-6	CAWSRGGLSPLHF	TGTGCCTGGAGCAGAGGGGGCCTTTCACCCCTCCACTTT
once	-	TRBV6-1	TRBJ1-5	CASSEVRESQPQHF	TGTGCCAGCAGTGAAGTAAGGGAGAGTCAGCCCCAGCATTTT
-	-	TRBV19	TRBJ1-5	CASSMMAGARAQPQHF	TGTGCCAGTAGTATGATGGCGGGGGCGCGGGCTCAGCCCCAGCATTTT
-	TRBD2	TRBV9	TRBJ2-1	CASSPWGGRGDEQFF	TGTGCCAGCAGCCCCTGGGGCGGGAGGGGGGATGAGCAGTTCTTC
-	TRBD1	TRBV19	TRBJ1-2	CASNLGQSNGYTF	TGTGCCAGTAACCTGGGACAGAGTAACGGCTACACCTTC
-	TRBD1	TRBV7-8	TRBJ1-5	CASSLTGDQPQHF	TGTGCCAGCAGCTTAACAGGGGATCAGCCCCAGCATTTT
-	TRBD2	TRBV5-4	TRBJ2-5	CASSKGLANSGTQYF	TGTGCCAGCAGCAAGGGACTAGCCAACTCTGGGACCCAGTACTTC
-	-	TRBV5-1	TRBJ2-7	CASSLGAGPQVEQYF	TGCGCCAGCAGCTTGGGGGCAGGGCCCCAAGTGGAGCAGTACTTC
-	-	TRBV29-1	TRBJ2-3	CSVVTGTQYF	TGCAGCGTTGTAACCGGGACGCAGTATTTT
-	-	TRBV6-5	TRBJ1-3	CASSYLPFNSGNTIYF	TGTGCCAGCAGTTACCTCCCCTTTAACTCTGGAAACACCATATATTTT
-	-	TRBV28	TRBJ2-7	CATQGLEQYF	TGTGCCACCCAGGGGCTCGAGCAGTACTTC
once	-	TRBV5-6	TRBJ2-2	CASRRDSRGELFF	TGTGCCAGCAGACGGGACTCGAGAGGGGAGCTGTTTTTT
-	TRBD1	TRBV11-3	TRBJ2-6	CASSEGGTGATGANVLTF	TGTGCCAGCAGCGAGGGGGGGACAGGGGCGACTGGGGCCAACGTCCTGACTTTC
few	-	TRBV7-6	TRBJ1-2	CASSLDADRGGADLGYTF	TGTGCCAGCAGCTTAGATGCCGACCGCGGGGGCGCAGACCTTGGCTACACCTTC
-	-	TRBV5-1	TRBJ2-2	CASSLVTGANTGELFF	TGCGCCAGCAGCTTGGTGACGGGAGCGAACACCGGGGAGCTGTTTTTT
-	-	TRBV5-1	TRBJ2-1	CASSLQRQQGVQQFF	TGCGCCAGCAGCTTGCAACGACAACAAGGGGTCCAGCAGTTCTTC
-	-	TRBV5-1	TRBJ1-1	CASSFSRTDTEAFF	TGCGCCAGCAGCTTTTCGAGGACAGACACTGAAGCTTTCTTT
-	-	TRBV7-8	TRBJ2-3	CASRYRAPDTQYF	TGTGCCAGCAGGTACAGGGCCCCAGATACGCAGTATTTT
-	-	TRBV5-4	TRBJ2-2	CASSPGGNTGELFF	TGTGCCAGCAGCCCCGGGGGGAACACCGGGGAGCTGTTTTTT
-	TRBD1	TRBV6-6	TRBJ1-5	CASTGTGYQPQHF	TGTGCCAGCACCGGGACAGGGTATCAGCCCCAGCATTTT
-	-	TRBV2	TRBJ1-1	CASSDDRGADTEAFF	TGTGCCAGCAGTGACGATAGGGGTGCGGACACTGAAGCTTTCTTT
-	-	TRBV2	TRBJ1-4	CATSPRGGAATNEKLFF	TGTGCCACCTCCCCCCGAGGGGGTGCTGCGACTAATGAAAAACTGTTTTTT
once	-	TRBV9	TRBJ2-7	CASSVSQYSSYEQYF	TGTGCCAGCAGCGTATCACAGTATAGCTCCTACGAGCAGTACTTC
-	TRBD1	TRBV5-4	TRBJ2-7	CASSLAGQGMDEQYF	TGTGCCAGCAGCTTAGCGGGACAGGGCATGGACGAGCAGTACTTC
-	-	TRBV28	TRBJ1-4	CASSSLDRSNEKLFF	TGTGCCAGCAGTTCCCTCGACAGGAGTAATGAAAAACTGTTTTTT
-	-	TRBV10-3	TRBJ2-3	CAISDQAAGGTDTQYF	TGTGCCATCAGTGATCAGGCGGCCGGGGGCACAGATACGCAGTATTTT
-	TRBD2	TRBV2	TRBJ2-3	CASRTSGGTDTQYF	TGTGCCAGCCGGACTAGCGGGGGCACAGATACGCAGTATTTT
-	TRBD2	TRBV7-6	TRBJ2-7	CASSAGTSGSYEQYF	TGTGCCAGCAGCGCAGGGACTAGCGGGAGCTACGAGCAGTACTTC
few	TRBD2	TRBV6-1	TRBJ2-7	CASSDTTSGSYEQYF	TGTGCCAGCAGTGATACGACTAGCGGGAGCTACGAGCAGTACTTC
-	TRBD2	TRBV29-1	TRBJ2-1	CSVDLPFGGSDNEQFF	TGCAGCGTTGATCTCCCCTTTGGCGGGAGTGACAATGAGCAGTTCTTC
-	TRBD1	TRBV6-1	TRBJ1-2	CASRSGTGGYGYTF	TGTGCCAGCAGATCCGGGACAGGGGGCTATGGCTACACCTTC
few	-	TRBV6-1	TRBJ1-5	CASSERGPYQPQHF	TGTGCCAGCAGTGAGAGAGGGCCCTATCAGCCCCAGCATTTT
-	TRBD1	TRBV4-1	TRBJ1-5	CASTPGGGIQPQHF	TGCGCCAGCACCCCAGGGGGCGGAATTCAGCCCCAGCATTTT
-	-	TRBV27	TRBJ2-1	CASSFNRDTSYNEQFF	TGTGCCAGCAGTTTCAACCGGGACACCTCCTACAATGAGCAGTTCTTC
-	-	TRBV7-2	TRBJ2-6	CAAGANVLTF	TGTGCTGCGGGGGCCAACGTCCTGACTTTC
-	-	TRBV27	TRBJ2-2	CATAGLNTGELFF	TGTGCCACGGCAGGGTTGAACACCGGGGAGCTGTTTTTT
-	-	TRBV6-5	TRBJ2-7	CASNPRGAYEQYF	TGTGCCAGCAACCCTCGGGGAGCCTACGAGCAGTACTTC
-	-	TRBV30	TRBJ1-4	CAWSVSGEKLFF	TGTGCCTGGAGTGTTAGTGGTGAAAAACTGTTTTTT
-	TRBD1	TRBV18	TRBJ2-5	CASSPGTGVVETQYF	TGTGCCAGCTCACCCGGGACAGGGGTAGTAGAGACCCAGTACTTC
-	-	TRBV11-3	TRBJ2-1	CASRPGLYNEQFF	TGTGCCAGCAGGCCAGGGCTATACAATGAGCAGTTCTTC
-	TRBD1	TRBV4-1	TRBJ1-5	CASSYRQGDDQPQHF	TGCGCCAGCAGCTACCGACAGGGTGACGATCAGCCCCAGCATTTT